These 10 T cell receptor beta chains originate from one sample sequenced in a study of multiple sclerosis patients with progressive multifocal leukoencephalopathy. Generated by immunoSEQ multiplex PCR, the TCRdb table keeps only in-frame clones and is missing some. This sample has 25,000 to 30,000 clones, with 90% found just once. Time point meaning: less than 15 months of natalizumab therapy. The sample in question was PBMCs, obtained from a patient treated with natalizumab. These receptors were collected from a human donor with multiple sclerosis.

The V and J genes are TRBV12-5 and TRBJ2-7; either TRBD1 or TRBD2 may fit D (7 bases each). This CDR3 has 17 residues. The germline V gene encodes CDR1 LGHNT and CDR2 FRNRAP. V was trimmed by 5 bases and J by 6 bases, leaving 26 bases between them. Here the CDR3 reads CASGQGGKTGSGLEQYF. Written as DNA, the CDR3 is TGTGCTAGTGGTCAGGGGGGGAAGACAGGGAGCGGGCTCGAGCAGTACTTC.

The sample holds one count of this clone. The chain links TRBV2 to TRBJ1-5; D gene ambiguous. The CDR3 loop spans 13 amino acids. V was clipped by 7 bases and J by 5 bases, with 12 bases between them. Per germline, CDR1 SNHLY and CDR2 FYNNEI. CDR3 in DNA: TGTGCCAGCAACCTGGGTTTTGATCAGCCCCAGCATTTT. It yields the protein CASNLGFDQPQHF.

This chain uses TRBV6-5 with TRBJ1-6; unclear D gene. The CDR3 consists of 16 residues. V dropped 0 bases and J dropped 2 bases, with 8 bases sitting between them. Germline V CDR1 and CDR2: MNHEY, SVGAGI. CDR3 sequence: CASSYSINAYNSPLHF. The DNA of the CDR3 is TGTGCCAGCAGTTACTCGATCAACGCCTATAATTCACCCCTCCACTTT.

The V and J genes are TRBV9 and TRBJ2-6; tentative D call: TRBD1 (6 bases). Germline assignment: CDR1 SGDLS and CDR2 YYNGEE. This CDR3 is built from 16 residues. The V end was cut by 2 bases, the J end by 1 base, with 10 bases between. CDR3 loop: CASSVVRGSGANVLTF. CDR3 nucleotides: TGTGCCAGCAGCGTTGTCAGGGGTTCTGGGGCCAACGTCCTGACTTTC.

CDR3 in DNA: TGCAGTGATGGGGGGACAGGAAACTATGGCTACACCTTC. It encodes CSDGGTGNYGYTF. This chain connects TRBV29-1 to TRBJ1-2; 8 nucleotides agree with TRBD1. This CDR3 spans 13 amino acids. Germline CDR1 SQVTM, CDR2 ANQGSEA.

The chain couples TRBV9 to TRBJ2-4; a possible D gene is TRBD2 (6 bases). With 3 bases removed from V and 2 bases from J, the gap between germline ends came to 9 bases. Looked up from germline, CDR1 is SGDLS and CDR2 is YYNGEE. The CDR3 loop spans 14 amino acids. Written as DNA, the CDR3 is TGTGCCAGCAGCGCCGGGGGATCCAAAAACATTCAGTACTTC. Translating it yields CASSAGGSKNIQYF.

The J gene is TRBJ1-2, the V gene TRBV10-2; 9 bases align to TRBD1. Germline CDR1 and CDR2: WSHSY and SAAADI. V gave up 0 bases and J gave up 4 bases; unmatched junction bases: 6. This CDR3 has 16 amino acids. As DNA, the CDR3 is TGCGCCAGCAGTGAGTCGACGGGGACAGGGCCCTATGGCTACACCTTC. The encoded protein is CASSESTGTGPYGYTF.

The V gene is TRBV10-3, the J gene TRBJ1-6; 7 nucleotides align to TRBD1. Germline-derived CDR1 and CDR2 are ENHRY and SYGVKD. J lost 10 bases, V lost 3 bases, and 9 bases had no gene match. This CDR3 is 15 amino acids long. The CDR3: CAISDGQGEFSPLHF. Written as DNA, the CDR3 is TGTGCCATCAGTGACGGGCAGGGGGAATTCTCACCCCTCCACTTT.

The gene calls are TRBV5-4 and TRBJ2-5, with 9 bases matching TRBD2. Germline V gene data show CDR1 as SGHNT and CDR2 as YYREEE (reference sequence). The CDR3 contains 14 residues. Losses at the gene ends were 2 bases for V and 4 bases for J; bases not matched to a gene: 3. CDR3 protein: CASSFAGGRETQYF. In DNA, the CDR3 is TGTGCCAGCAGCTTCGCGGGGGGGCGAGAGACCCAGTACTTC.

V gene TRBV6-6 combines with J gene TRBJ1-6; 8 bases align to TRBD1. This CDR3 is built from 15 residues. Trimming cost V 7 bases and J 10 bases; bases outside gene matches: 12. The germline CDR1 and CDR2 sequences are MNHNY and SVGAGI (reference sequence). CDR3 nucleotides: TGTGCCAGCAATCCGGCTGACAGGGGAGGCTCACCCCTCCACTTT. Its translation: CASNPADRGGSPLHF.